This TCR beta chain derives from a study of technical replicates of blood from several donors. Clones were sequenced by immunoSEQ multiplex PCR, and TCRdb holds only the in-frame ones, with some missing. The sample carries over 65,000 clones, 90% to 95% recorded once. Between the trimmed V and J ends, which lost 0 bases and 2 bases, there was a span of 19 bases. The germline V gene has CDR1 SGHDN and CDR2 FVKESK. This CDR3 is built from 18 residues. The sequenced sample consisted of T cells isolated from PBMCs. The V gene is TRBV14, the J gene TRBJ2-5; the D gene is possibly TRBD2 (6 bases). The TCR comes from a human donor in good health. CDR3 DNA: TGTGCCAGCAGCCAAGAGGAAGCTTTAGCCGGGGGACAAGAGACCCAGTACTTC. Protein: CASSQEEALAGGQETQYF. The full variable domain, with the rest looked up from reference TRBV14 and TRBJ2-5, is EAGVTQFPSHSVIEKGQTVTLRCDPISGHDNLYWYRRVMGKEIKFLLHFVKESKQDESGMPNNRFLAERTGGTYSTLKVQPAELEDSGVYFCASSQEEALAGGQETQYFGPGTRLLVL.